This is a list of T cell receptor gamma chains from one sample in a study of Vδ1+ human thymocytes. TCRdb reran clone calling via CATT on the multiplex PCR reads. The data show tens of thousands of gamma-chain clones, with about a fifth seen just once and 1.8% held by the top ten. Sequenced input: Vdelta1+ gamma-delta thymocytes from the thymus. Every receptor here comes from a boy less than two years old who had congenital heart surgery. The CDR3 runs from the conserved cysteine through the conserved F or W. Clone size is stated in some rows and not others, as once, few, many or a class when expanded.

size | J | V | CDR3 | DNA
few | TRGJ1/TRGJ2 | TRGV4 | CATWDGEHKKLF | TGTGCCACCTGGGATGGGGAACATAAGAAACTCTTT
few | TRGJ1/TRGJ2 | TRGV2 | CATWDGPLNYYKKLF | TGTGCCACCTGGGACGGGCCCCTCAATTATTATAAGAAACTCTTT
- | TRGJ1/TRGJ2 | TRGV2 | CATWDGPTRPKSLYKKLF | TGTGCCACCTGGGACGGGCCGACCCGGCCTAAGAGTCTTTATAAGAAACTCTTT
few | TRGJ1/TRGJ2 | TRGV9 | CALWLGKKLF | TGTGCCTTGTGGTTGGGGAAGAAACTCTTT
- | TRGJP1 | TRGV9 | CALWPATGWFKIF | TGTGCCTTGTGGCCCGCCACTGGTTGGTTCAAGATATTT
- | TRGJP1 | TRGV9 | CALWEVLWTTGWFKIF | TGTGCCTTGTGGGAGGTGCTGTGGACCACTGGTTGGTTCAAGATATTT
few | TRGJ1/TRGJ2 | TRGV9 | CALWDHREKLF | TGTGCCTTGTGGGATCATAGGGAGAAACTCTTT
- | TRGJ1/TRGJ2 | TRGV5 | CATWDGGGYYKKLF | TGTGCCACCTGGGACGGAGGCGGTTATTATAAGAAACTCTTT
- | TRGJP1 | TRGV3 | CATWDRPYFITTGWFKIF | TGTGCCACCTGGGACAGGCCATATTTCATTACCACTGGTTGGTTCAAGATATTT
few | TRGJ1/TRGJ2 | TRGV5 | CATWDSPQYYKKLF | TGTGCCACCTGGGACAGTCCCCAGTATTATAAGAAACTCTTT
few | TRGJ1/TRGJ2 | TRGV9 | CALWEVHAWFLYKKLF | TGTGCCTTGTGGGAGGTCCATGCCTGGTTTTTATATAAGAAACTCTTT
medium-sized | TRGJ1/TRGJ2 | TRGV5 | CATWDRRKLF | TGTGCCACCTGGGACAGGCGGAAACTCTTT
few | TRGJ1/TRGJ2 | TRGV3 | CATWDRPPYYKKLF | TGTGCCACCTGGGACAGGCCACCTTATTATAAGAAACTCTTT
- | TRGJ1/TRGJ2 | TRGV4 | CATWDGPGEKLF | TGTGCCACCTGGGATGGGCCGGGAGAGAAACTCTTT
- | TRGJ1/TRGJ2 | TRGV5 | CATWDRQRKKLF | TGTGCCACCTGGGACAGGCAGCGGAAGAAACTCTTT
- | TRGJ1/TRGJ2 | TRGV4 | CATWDGQRGYKKLF | TGTGCCACCTGGGATGGGCAAAGAGGTTATAAGAAACTCTTT
- | TRGJ1/TRGJ2 | TRGV2 | CATWDGRFYYKKLF | TGTGCCACCTGGGACGGTAGATTTTATTATAAGAAACTCTTT
- | TRGJ1/TRGJ2 | TRGV3 | CATWESGFSYYYKKLF | TGTGCCACCTGGGAATCCGGCTTCTCATATTATTATAAGAAACTCTTT
- | TRGJ1/TRGJ2 | TRGV4 | CATWELRKKLF | TGTGCCACCTGGGAACTGCGAAAGAAACTCTTT
few | TRGJ1/TRGJ2 | TRGV9 | CALWEVQGGYYKKLF | TGTGCCTTGTGGGAGGTGCAGGGGGGTTATTATAAGAAACTCTTT
few | TRGJP2 | TRGV4 | CATWDCENWIKTF | TGTGCCACCTGGGATTGTGAGAATTGGATCAAGACGTTT
- | TRGJP2 | TRGV2 | CATWDSDSSDWIKTF | TGTGCCACCTGGGATAGCGATAGTAGTGATTGGATCAAGACGTTT